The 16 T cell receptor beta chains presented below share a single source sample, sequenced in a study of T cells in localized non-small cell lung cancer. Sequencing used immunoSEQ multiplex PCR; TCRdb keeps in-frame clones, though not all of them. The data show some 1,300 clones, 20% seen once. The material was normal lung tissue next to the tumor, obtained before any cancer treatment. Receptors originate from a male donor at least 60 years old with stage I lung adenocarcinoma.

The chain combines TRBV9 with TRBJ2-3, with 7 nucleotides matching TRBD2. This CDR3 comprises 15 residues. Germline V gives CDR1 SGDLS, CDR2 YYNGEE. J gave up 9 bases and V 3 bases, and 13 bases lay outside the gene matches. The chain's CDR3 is CASSAGTMITTTQYF. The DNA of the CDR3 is TGTGCCAGCAGCGCCGGGACTATGATTACAACCACGCAGTATTTT.

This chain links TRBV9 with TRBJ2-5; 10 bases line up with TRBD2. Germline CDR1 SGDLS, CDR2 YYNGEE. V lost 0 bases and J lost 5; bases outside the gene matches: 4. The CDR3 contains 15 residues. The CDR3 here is CASSVGAGGLETQYF. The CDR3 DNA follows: TGTGCCAGCAGCGTAGGAGCGGGGGGGCTGGAGACCCAGTACTTC.

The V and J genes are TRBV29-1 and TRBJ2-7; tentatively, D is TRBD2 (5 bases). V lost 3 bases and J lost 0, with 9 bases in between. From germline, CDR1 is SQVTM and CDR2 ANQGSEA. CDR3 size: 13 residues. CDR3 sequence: CSVELGSSYEQYF. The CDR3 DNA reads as TGCAGCGTTGAGTTGGGGAGCTCCTACGAGCAGTACTTC.

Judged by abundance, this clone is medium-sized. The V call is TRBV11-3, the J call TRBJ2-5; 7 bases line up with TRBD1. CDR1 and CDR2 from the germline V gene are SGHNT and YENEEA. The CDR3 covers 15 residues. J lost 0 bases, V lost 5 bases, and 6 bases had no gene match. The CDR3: CASSQRGRNQETQYF. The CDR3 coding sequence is TGTGCCAGCAGCCAGAGGGGGCGAAACCAAGAGACCCAGTACTTC.

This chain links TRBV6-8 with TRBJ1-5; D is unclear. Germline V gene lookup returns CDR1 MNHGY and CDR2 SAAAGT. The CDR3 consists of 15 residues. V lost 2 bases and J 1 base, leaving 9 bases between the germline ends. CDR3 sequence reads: CASSYPAISNQPQHF. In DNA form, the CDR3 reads TGTGCCAGCAGTTACCCAGCTATCAGCAATCAGCCCCAGCATTTT.

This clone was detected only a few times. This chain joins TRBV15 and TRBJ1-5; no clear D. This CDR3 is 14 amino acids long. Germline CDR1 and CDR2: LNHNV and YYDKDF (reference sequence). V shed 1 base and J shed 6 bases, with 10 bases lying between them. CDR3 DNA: TGTGCCACCAGCAGAGTAGGGATCGGTCAGCCCCAGCATTTT. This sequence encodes CATSRVGIGQPQHF. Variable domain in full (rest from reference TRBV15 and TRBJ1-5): DAMVIQNPRYQVTQFGKPVTLSCSQTLNHNVMYWYQQKSSQAPKLLFHYYDKDFNNEADTPDNFQSRRPNTSFCFLDIRSPGLGDTAMYLCATSRVGIGQPQHFGDGTRLSIL.

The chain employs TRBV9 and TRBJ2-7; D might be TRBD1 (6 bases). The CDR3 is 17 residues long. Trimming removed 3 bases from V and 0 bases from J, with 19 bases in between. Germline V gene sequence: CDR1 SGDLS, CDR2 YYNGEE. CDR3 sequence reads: CASSEGPMTGISYEQYF. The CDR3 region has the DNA TGTGCCAGCAGCGAGGGCCCCATGACAGGTATCTCCTACGAGCAGTACTTC.

The CDR3 region has the DNA TGTGCCACCAGCAGAGAACGGGGGCGGACTGAAGCTTTCTTT. Amino acid sequence: CATSRERGRTEAFF. The gene calls are TRBV15 and TRBJ1-1, with a possible D match to TRBD1 (6 bases). CDR3 length: 14 amino acids. Germline-derived CDR1 and CDR2 are LNHNV and YYDKDF (reference sequence). The V and J ends lost 0 bases and 5 bases respectively, with 10 bases between them.

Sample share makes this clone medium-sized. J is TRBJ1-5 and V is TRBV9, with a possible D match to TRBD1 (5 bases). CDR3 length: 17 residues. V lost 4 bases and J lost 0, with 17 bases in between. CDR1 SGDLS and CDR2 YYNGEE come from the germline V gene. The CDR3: CASSPSGQDNSNQPQHF. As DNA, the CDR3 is TGTGCCAGCAGCCCTTCGGGGCAGGATAATAGCAATCAGCCCCAGCATTTT.

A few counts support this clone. As DNA, the CDR3 is TGTGCCAGCAGCCAAGATTGGGCGGGGGCCTGGGAGCAGTACTTC. The encoded protein is CASSQDWAGAWEQYF. V usage is TRBV14 and J usage is TRBJ2-7, with D possibly being TRBD2 (7 bases). V gave up 0 bases and J gave up 7 bases, with 16 bases separating them. Germline CDR1 reads SGHDN; CDR2 reads FVKESK. The CDR3 is made up of 15 amino acids.

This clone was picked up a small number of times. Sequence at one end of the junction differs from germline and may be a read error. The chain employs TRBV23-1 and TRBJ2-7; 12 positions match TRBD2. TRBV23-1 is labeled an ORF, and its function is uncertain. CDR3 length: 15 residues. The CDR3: CASSQSSGGALEQYF. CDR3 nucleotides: TGCGCCAGCAGCCAATCTAGCGGGGGGGCCCTCGAGCAGTACTTC.

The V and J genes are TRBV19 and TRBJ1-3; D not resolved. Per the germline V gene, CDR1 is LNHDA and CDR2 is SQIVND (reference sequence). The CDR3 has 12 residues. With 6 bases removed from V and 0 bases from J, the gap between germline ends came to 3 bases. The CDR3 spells CASSASGNTIYF. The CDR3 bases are TGTGCCAGTAGCGCCTCTGGAAACACCATATATTTT.

CDR3 protein: CAPRGWGAYEQYF. CDR3 in DNA: TGTGCCCCGCGAGGGTGGGGGGCTTACGAGCAGTACTTC. V and J are TRBV7-8 and TRBJ2-7; D is tentatively TRBD1 or TRBD2 (6 bases each). The CDR3 contains 13 residues. CDR1 and CDR2 from the germline V gene are SGHVS and FQNEAQ. V shed 11 bases and J shed 4 bases, with 18 bases lying between them.

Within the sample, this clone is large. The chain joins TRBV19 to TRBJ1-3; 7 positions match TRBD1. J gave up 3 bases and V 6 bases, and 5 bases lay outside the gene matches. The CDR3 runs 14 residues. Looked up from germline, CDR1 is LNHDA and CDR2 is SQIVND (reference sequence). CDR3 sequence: CASSRDRLGNTIYF. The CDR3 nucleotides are TGTGCCAGTAGCCGGGACAGACTTGGAAACACCATATATTTT.

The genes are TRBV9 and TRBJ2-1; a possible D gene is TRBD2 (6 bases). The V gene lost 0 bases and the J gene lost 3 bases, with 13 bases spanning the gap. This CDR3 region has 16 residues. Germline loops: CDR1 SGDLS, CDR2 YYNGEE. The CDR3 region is CASSVGRRGRYNEQFF. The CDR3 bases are TGTGCCAGCAGCGTAGGGAGGCGGGGACGCTACAATGAGCAGTTCTTC.

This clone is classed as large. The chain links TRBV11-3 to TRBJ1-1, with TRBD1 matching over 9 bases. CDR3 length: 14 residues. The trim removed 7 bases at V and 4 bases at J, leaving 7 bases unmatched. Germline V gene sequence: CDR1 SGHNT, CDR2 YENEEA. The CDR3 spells CASTPQGALTEAFF. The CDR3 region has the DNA TGTGCCAGCACCCCACAGGGGGCTCTCACTGAAGCTTTCTTT. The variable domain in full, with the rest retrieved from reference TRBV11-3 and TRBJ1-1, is EAGVVQSPRYKIIEKKQPVAFWCNPISGHNTLYWYLQNLGQGPELLIRYENEEAVDDSQLPKDRFSAERLKGVDSTLKIQPAELGDSAVYLCASTPQGALTEAFFGQGTRLTVV.